A selection of T cell receptor beta chains follows, all from one sample in a study of shared clonotypes between healthy human individuals. Repertoires were generated with immunoSEQ multiplex PCR, while TCRdb's copy carries only in-frame clones and drops some. The sample contains around 1,900,000 clones, 80% to 95% of which appear only once. The sample taken for sequencing was naive CD8+ T cells from PBMCs. These receptors originate from a man in his late teens or twenties in good health. Some clones in this sample may be carry-over from other donors' samples. The conserved cysteine and the conserved F or W are not part of the CDR3 here.

>TRBJ2-7|TRBV15
ATSGGPYEQY
>TRBJ2-2|TRBV14
ASSRQRGAEYTGELF
>TRBJ2-7|TRBV11-2
ASSPDLAGSYEQY
>TRBJ2-7|TRBV9
ASSPRPYEQY
>TRBJ1-2|TRBV5-6
ASSLGREGENGYT
>TRBJ1-1|TRBV6-5
ASSYSTGSTEAF
>TRBJ2-5|TRBV15
ATSRGGGEQETQY
>TRBJ2-6|TRBV13
ASSLGRAFSGANVLT
>TRBJ1-5|TRBV10-1
ASSGVRAVNQPQH
>TRBJ2-7|TRBV11-2
ASSWGAGRVFHEQY
>TRBJ1-2|TRBV7-9
ASSFGKGIIGYT
>TRBJ2-3|TRBV5-1
ASSVWGVFSTDTQY
>TRBJ2-5|TRBV27
ASSSGQAVGTRETQY
>TRBJ1-1|TRBV2
ASSGLTEAF
>TRBJ2-7|TRBV19
ASSRRQFPYEQY
>TRBJ2-7|TRBV5-6
ASSSLTGSHEQY
>TRBJ1-2|TRBV6-1
ASIGTGTLGGYT